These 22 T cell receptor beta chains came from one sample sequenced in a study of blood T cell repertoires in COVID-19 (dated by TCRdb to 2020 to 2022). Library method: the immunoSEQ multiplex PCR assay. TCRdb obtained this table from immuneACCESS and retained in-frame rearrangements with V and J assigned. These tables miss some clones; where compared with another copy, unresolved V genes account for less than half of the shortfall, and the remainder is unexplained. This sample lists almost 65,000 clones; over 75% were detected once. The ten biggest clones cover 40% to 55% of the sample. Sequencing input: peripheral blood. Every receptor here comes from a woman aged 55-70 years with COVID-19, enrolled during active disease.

The CDR3 nucleotides are TGTGCCAGCAGCGTAGGCGAGGGGACAGGTGAGGCGGCTTTCTTT. Translation gives CASSVGEGTGEAAFF. J is TRBJ1-1 and V is TRBV9; 8 bases match TRBD1. Germline-derived CDR1 and CDR2 are SGDLS and YYNGEE. This CDR3 comprises 15 residues. V shed 0 bases and J 11 bases; nucleotides not matched to a gene: 12.

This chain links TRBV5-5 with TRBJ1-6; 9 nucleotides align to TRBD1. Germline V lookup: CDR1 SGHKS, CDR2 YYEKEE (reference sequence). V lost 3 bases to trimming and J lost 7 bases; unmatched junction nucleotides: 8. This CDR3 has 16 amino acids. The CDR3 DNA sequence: TGTGCCAGCAGCTACGCCCCCGGGACAGGGAATTCACCCCTCCACTTT. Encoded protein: CASSYAPGTGNSPLHF.

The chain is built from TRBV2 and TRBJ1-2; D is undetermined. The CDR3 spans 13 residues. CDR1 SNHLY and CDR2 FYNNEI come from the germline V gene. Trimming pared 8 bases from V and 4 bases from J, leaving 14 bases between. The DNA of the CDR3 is TGTGCCAGCGGCGGTGCGGGAAGCTATGGCTACACCTTC. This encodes CASGGAGSYGYTF.

For the CDR3, the DNA is TGTGCCACCACCCGATCGGGGAACTCACCCCTCCACTTT. It is translated as CATTRSGNSPLHF. The rearrangement uses TRBV2 and TRBJ1-6; no reliable D call. The V end lost 10 bases, the J end lost 10 bases, and 17 bases lay between the germline ends. The CDR3 contains 13 residues. Germline CDR1 and CDR2: SNHLY and FYNNEI.

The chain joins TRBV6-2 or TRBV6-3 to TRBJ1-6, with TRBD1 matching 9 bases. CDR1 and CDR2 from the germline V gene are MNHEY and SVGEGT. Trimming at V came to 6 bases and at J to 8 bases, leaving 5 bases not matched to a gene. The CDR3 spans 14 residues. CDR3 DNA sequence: TGTGCCAGCAGCTTACAGGGGGCGGATTCACCCCTCCACTTT. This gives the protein CASSLQGADSPLHF.

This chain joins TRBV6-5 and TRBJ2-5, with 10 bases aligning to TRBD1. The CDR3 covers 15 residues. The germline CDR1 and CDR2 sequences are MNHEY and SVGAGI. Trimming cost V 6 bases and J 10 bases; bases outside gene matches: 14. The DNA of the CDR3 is TGTGCCAGCAGGCGGACAGGGGGTGCCGCCGGGGGCCAGTACTTC. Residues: CASRRTGGAAGGQYF.

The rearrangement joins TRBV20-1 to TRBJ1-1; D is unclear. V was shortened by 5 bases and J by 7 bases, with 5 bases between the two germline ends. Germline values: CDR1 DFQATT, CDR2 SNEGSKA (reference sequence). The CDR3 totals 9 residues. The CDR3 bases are TGCAGTGCTTCCTTTGAAGCTTTCTTT. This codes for CSASFEAFF.

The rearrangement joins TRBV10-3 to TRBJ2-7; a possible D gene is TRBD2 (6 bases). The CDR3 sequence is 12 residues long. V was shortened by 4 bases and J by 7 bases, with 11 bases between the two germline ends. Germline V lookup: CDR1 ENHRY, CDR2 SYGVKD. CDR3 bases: TGTGCCATCAGTGTGCCGGGGGAGGAGCAGTACTTC. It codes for CAISVPGEEQYF.

CDR3 DNA sequence: TGCGCCAGCAGTGAGGCCTCCACGCCCAACGGCACCATATATTTT. Translating gives CASSEASTPNGTIYF. This chain uses TRBV10-2 with TRBJ1-3; no definite D call. CDR1 is WSHSY, CDR2 SAAADI, per germline. Trimming removed 2 bases from V and 9 bases from J, with 17 bases in between. CDR3 length: 15 amino acids.

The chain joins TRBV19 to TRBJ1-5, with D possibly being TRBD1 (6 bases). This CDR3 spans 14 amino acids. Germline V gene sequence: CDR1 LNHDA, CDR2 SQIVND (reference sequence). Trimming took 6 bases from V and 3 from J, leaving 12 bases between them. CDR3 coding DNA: TGTGCCAGTAGATGGGGGCGGTCCAATCAGCCCCAGCATTTT. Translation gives CASRWGRSNQPQHF.

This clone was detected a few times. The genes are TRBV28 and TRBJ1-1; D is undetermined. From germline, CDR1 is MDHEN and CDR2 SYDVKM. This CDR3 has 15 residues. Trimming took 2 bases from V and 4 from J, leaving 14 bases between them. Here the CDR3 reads CASSLITAGGTEAFF. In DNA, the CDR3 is TGTGCCAGCAGTTTAATTACGGCGGGTGGCACTGAAGCTTTCTTT.

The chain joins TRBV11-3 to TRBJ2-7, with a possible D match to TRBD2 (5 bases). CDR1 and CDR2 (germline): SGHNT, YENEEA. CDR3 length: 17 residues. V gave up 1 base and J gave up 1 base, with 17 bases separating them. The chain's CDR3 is CASSLVSGRTKSYEQYF. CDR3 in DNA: TGTGCCAGCAGCTTAGTGAGCGGAAGGACCAAATCCTACGAGCAGTACTTC.

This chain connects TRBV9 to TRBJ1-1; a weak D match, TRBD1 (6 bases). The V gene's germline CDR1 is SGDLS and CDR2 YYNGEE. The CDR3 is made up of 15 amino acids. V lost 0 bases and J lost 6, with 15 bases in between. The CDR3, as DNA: TGTGCCAGCAGCGTAGAAATATCAGGGGCGGCTGAAGCTTTCTTT. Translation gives CASSVEISGAAEAFF.

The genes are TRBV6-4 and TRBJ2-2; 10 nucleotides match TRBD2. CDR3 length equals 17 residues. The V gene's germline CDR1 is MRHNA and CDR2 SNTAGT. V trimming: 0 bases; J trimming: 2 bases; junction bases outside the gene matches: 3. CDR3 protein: CASSDSGLASNTGELFF. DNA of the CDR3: TGTGCCAGCAGTGACTCGGGACTAGCGTCTAACACCGGGGAGCTGTTTTTT.

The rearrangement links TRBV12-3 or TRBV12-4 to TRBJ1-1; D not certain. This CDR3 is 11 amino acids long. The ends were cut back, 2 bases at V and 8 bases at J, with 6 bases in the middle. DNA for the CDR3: TGTGCCAGCAGTTTACCGGGAGAAGCTTTCTTT. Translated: CASSLPGEAFF.

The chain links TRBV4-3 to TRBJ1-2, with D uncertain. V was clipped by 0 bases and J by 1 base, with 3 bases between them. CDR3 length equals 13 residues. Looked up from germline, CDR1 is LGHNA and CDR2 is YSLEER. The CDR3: CASSQDLNYGYTF. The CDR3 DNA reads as TGCGCCAGCAGCCAAGACCTTAACTATGGCTACACCTTC.

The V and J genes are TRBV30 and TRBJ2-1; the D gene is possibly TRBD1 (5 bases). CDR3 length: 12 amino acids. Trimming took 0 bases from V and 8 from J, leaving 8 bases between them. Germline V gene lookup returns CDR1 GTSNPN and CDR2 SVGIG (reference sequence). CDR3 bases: TGTGCCTGGAGTGTACAAGGGGATGAGCAGTTCTTC. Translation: CAWSVQGDEQFF.

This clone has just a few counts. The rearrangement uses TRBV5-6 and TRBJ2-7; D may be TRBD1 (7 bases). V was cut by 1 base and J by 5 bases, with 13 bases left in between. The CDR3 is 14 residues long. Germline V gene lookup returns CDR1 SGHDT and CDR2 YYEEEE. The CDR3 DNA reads TGTGCCAGCAGCTTGCTCAGGGGGGTCCACGAGCAGTACTTC. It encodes CASSLLRGVHEQYF.

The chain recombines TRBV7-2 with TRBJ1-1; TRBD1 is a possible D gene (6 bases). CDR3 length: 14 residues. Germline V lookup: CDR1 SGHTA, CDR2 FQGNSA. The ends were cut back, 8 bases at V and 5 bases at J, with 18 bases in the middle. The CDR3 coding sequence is TGTGCCAGCCGGGGGGGCGCGGTAAGAACTGAAGCTTTCTTT. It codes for CASRGGAVRTEAFF.

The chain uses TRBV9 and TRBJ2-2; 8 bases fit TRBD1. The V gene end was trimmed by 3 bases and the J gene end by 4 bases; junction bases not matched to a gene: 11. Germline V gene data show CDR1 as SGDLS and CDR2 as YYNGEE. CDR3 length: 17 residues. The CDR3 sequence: CASSGLGQGGSTGELFF. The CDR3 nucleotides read TGTGCCAGCAGCGGACTCGGACAGGGTGGGAGCACCGGGGAGCTGTTTTTT.

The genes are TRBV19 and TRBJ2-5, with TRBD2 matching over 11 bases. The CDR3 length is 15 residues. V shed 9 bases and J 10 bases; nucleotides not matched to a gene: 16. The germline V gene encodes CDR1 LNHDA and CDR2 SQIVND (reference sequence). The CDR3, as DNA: TGTGCCAGCTCCTTAGCGGGAGGGCCAATATCTGACCAGTACTTC. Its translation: CASSLAGGPISDQYF.

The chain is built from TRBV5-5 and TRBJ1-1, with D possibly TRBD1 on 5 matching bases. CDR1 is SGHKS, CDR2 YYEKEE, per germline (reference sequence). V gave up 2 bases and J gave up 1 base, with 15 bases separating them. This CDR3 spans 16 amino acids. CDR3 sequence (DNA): TGTGCCAGCAGCTTTATGGGGGGTGCTGCGAACACTGAAGCTTTCTTT. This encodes CASSFMGGAANTEAFF.